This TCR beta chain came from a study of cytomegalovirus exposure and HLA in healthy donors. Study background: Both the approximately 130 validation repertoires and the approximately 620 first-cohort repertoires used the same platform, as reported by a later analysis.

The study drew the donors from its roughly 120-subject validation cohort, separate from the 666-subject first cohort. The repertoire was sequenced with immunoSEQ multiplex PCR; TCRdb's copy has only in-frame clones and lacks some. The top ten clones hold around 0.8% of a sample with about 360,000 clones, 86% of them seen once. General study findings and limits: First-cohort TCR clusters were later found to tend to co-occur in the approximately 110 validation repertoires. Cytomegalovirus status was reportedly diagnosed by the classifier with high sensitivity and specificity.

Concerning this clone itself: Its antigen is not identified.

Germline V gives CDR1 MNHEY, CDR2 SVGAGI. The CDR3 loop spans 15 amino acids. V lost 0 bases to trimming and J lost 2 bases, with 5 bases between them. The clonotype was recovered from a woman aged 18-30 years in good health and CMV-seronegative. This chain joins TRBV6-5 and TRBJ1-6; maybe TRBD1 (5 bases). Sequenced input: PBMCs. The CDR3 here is CASSYSDTYNSPLHF. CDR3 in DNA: TGTGCCAGCAGTTACTCGGACACCTATAATTCACCCCTCCACTTT.